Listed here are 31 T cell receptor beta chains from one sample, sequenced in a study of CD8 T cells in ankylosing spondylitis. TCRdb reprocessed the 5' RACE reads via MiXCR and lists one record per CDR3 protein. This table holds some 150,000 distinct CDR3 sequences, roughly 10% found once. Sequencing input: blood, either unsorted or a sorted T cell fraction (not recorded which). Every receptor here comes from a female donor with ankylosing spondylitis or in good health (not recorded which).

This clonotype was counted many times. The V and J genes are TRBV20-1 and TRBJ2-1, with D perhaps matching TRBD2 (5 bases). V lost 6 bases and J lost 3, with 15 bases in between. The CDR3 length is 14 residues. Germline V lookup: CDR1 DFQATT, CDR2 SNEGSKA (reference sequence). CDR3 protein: CSASYGVDYNEQFF. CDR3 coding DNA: TGCAGTGCCAGTTACGGGGTGGACTACAATGAGCAGTTCTTC.

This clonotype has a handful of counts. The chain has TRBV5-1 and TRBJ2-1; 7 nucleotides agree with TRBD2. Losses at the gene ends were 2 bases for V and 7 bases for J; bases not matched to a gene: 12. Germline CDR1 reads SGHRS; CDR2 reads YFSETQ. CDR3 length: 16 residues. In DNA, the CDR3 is TGCGCCAGCAGCTTCGGACTAGTGAATGTGAGGAATGAGCAGTTCTTC. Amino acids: CASSFGLVNVRNEQFF.

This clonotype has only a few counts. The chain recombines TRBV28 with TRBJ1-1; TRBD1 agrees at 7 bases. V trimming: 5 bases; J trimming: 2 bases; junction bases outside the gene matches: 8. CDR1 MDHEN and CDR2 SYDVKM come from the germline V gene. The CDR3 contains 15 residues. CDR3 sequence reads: CASSLPQGGNTEAFF. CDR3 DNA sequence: TGTGCCAGCAGTCTCCCCCAGGGGGGAAACACTGAAGCTTTCTTT.

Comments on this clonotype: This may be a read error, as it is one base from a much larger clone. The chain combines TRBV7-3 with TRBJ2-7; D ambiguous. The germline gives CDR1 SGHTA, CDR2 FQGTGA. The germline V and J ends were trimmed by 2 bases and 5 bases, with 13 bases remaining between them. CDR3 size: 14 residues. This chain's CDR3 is CASSLALGGNEQYF. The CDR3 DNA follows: TGTGCCAGCAGCTTAGCGCTGGGTGGAAACGAGCAGTACTTC.

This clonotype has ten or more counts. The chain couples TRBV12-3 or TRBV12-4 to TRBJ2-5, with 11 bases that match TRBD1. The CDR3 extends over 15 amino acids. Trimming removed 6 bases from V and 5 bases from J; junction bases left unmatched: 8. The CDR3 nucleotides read TGTGCCAGCAGGCTAGGGACAGGGGGTTTGGAGACCCAGTACTTC. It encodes CASRLGTGGLETQYF.

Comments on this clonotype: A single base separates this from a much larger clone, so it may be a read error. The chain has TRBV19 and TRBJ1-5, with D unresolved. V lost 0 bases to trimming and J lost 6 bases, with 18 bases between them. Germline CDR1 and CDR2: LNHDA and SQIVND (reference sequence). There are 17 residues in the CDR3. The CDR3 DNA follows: TGTGCCAGTAGTATAGATAGAACGAGTCAGACGAGTCAGCCCCAGCATTTT. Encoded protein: CASSIDRTSQTSQPQHF. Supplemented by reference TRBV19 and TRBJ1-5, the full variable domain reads DGGITQSPKYLFRKEGQNVTLSCEQNLNHDAMYWYRQDPGQGLRLIYYSQIVNDFQKGDIAEGYSVSREKKESFPLTVTSAQKNPTAFYLCASSIDRTSQTSQPQHFGDGTRLSIL.

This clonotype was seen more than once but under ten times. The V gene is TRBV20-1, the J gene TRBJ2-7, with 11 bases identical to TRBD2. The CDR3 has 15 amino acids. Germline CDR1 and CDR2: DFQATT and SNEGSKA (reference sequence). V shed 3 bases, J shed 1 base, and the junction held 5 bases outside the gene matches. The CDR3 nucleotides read TGCAGTGCTAGTCCAACTAGCGGGAGTTCCTACGAGCAGTACTTC. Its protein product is CSASPTSGSSYEQYF.

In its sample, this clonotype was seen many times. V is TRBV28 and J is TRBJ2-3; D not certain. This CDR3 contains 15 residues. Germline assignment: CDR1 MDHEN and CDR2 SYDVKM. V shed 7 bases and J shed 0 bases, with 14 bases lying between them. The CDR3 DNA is TGTGCCAGCACCCTCCTTTCGATTAGCACAGATACGCAGTATTTT. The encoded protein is CASTLLSISTDTQYF.

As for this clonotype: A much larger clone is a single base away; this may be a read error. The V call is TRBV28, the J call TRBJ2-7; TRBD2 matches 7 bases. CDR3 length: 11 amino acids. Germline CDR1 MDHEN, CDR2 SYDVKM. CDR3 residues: CVSWGGYEQYF. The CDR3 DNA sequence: TGTGTCAGCTGGGGGGGCTACGAGCAGTACTTC.

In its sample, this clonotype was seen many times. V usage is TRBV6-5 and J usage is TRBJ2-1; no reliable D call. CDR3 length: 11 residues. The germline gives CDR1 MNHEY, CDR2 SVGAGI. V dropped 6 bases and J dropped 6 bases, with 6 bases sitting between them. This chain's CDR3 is CASSQSNEQFF. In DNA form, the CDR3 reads TGTGCCAGCAGCCAATCCAATGAGCAGTTCTTC.

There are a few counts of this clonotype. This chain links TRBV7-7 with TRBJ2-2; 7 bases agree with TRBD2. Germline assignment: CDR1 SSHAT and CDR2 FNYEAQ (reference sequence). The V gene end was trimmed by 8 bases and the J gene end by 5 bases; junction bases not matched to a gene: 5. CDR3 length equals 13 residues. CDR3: CASVAGETGELFF. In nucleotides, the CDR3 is TGTGCCAGCGTGGCGGGGGAAACCGGGGAGCTGTTTTTT.

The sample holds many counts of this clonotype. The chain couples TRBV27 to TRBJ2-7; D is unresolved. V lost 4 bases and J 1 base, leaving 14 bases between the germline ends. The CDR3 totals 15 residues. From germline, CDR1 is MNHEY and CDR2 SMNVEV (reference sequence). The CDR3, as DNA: TGTGCCAGCAGTTCCGCACTCGGCAGTTCCTACGAGCAGTACTTC. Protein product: CASSSALGSSYEQYF.

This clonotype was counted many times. CDR3 bases: TGCAGTGCTAGTGGGACAGTGAGCAATCAGCCCCAGCATTTT. Its protein product is CSASGTVSNQPQHF. The V gene is TRBV20-1, the J gene TRBJ1-5; TRBD1 matches 7 bases. V shed 3 bases, J shed 1 base, and the junction held 3 bases outside the gene matches. Germline-derived CDR1 and CDR2 are DFQATT and SNEGSKA (reference sequence). The CDR3 consists of 14 residues.

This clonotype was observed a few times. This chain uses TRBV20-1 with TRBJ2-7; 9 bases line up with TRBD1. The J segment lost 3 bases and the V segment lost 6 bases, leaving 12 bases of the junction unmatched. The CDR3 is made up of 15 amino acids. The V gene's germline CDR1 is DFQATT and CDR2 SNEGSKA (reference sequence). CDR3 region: CSAFGTGIGFYEQYF. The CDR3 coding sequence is TGCAGTGCCTTCGGGACAGGGATTGGTTTCTACGAGCAGTACTTC.

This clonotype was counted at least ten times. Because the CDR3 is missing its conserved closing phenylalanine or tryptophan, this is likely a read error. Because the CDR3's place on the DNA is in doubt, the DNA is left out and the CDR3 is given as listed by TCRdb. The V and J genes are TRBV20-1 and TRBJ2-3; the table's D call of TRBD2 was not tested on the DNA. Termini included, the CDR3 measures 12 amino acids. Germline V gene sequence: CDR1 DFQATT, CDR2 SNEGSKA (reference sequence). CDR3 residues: CSARLLAGAPLV.

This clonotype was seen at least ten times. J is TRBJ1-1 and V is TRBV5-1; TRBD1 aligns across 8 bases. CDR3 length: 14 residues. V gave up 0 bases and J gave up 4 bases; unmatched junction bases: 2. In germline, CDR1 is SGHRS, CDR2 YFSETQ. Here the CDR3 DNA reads TGCGCCAGCAGCTTGGGGGACAGGTCCACTGAAGCTTTCTTT. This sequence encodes CASSLGDRSTEAFF.

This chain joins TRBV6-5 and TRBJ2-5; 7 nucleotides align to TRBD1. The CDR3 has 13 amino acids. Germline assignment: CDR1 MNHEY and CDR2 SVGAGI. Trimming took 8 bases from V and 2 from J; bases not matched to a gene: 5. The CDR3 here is CASGPGQQETQYF. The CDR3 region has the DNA TGTGCCAGCGGACCGGGACAGCAAGAGACCCAGTACTTC.

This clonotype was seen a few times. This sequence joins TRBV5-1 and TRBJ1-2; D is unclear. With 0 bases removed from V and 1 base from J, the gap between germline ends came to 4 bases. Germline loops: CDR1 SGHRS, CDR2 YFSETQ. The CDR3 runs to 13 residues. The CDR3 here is CASSLEDNYGYTF. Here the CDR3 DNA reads TGCGCCAGCAGCTTGGAGGATAACTATGGCTACACCTTC.

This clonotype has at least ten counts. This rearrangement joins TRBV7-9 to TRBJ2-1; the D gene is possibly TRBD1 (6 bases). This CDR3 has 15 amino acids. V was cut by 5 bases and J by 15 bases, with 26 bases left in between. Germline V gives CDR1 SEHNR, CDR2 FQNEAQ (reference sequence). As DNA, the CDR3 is TGTGCCAGCAGCCGTGTCGGTGCTGGGGGCTTTTGGGGGTTCTTC. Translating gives CASSRVGAGGFWGFF. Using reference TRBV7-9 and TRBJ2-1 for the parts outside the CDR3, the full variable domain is DTGVSQNPRHKITKRGQNVTFRCDPISEHNRLYWYRQTLGQGPEFLTYFQNEAQLEKSRLLSDRFSAERPKGSFSTLEIQRTEQGDSAMYLCASSRVGAGGFWGFFGPGTRLTVL.

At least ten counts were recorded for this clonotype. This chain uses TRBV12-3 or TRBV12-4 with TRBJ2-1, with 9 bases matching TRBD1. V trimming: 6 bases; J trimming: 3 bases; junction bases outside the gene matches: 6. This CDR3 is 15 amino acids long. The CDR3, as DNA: TGTGCCAGCAGCCTGGACAGGGGAGTCTACAATGAGCAGTTCTTC. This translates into CASSLDRGVYNEQFF.

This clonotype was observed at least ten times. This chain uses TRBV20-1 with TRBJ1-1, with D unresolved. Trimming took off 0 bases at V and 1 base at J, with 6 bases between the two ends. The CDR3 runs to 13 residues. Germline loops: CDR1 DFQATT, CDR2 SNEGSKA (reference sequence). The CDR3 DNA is TGCAGTGCTAGAGAAGGTAGGAACACTGAAGCTTTCTTT. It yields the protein CSAREGRNTEAFF.

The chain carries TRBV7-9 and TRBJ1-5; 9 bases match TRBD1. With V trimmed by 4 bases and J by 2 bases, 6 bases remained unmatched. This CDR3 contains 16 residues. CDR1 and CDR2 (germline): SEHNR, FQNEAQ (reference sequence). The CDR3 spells CASSSRTGDGNQPQHF. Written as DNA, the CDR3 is TGTGCCAGCAGCTCCCGGACAGGGGATGGCAATCAGCCCCAGCATTTT.

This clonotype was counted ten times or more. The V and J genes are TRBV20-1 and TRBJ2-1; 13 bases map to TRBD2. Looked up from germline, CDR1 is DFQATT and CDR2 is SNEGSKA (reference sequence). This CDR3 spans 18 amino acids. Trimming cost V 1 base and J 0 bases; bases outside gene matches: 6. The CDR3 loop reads CSARVTSGGSSSYNEQFF. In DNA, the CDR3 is TGCAGTGCTAGAGTGACTAGCGGGGGGTCCAGCTCCTACAATGAGCAGTTCTTC.

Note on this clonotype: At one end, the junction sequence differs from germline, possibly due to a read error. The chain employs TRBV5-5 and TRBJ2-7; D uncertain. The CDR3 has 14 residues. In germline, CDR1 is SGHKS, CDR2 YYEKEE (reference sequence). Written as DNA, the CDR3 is TGTGCCAACAGCTTGGAGACACACTCCTACGAGCAGTACTTC. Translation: CANSLETHSYEQYF.

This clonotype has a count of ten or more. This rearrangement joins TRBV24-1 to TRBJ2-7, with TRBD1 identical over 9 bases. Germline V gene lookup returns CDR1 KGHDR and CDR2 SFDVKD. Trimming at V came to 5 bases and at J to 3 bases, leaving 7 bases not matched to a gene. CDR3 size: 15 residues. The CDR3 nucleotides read TGTGCCACCAGTGCAGGGACAGGGCGTAACTACGAGCAGTACTTC. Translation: CATSAGTGRNYEQYF.

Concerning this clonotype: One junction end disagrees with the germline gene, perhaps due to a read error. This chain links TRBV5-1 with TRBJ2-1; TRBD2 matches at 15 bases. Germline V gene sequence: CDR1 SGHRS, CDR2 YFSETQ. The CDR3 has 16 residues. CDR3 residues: CASSFRTSGGANAQFF. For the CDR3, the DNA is TGCGCCAGCAGCTTCAGGACTAGCGGGGGGGCGAATGCGCAGTTCTTC.

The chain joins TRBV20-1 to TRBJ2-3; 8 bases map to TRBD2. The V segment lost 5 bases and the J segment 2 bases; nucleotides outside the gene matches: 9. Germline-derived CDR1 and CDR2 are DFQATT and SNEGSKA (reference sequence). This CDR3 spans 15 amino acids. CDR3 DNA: TGCAGTGCTGGAACTAGCGGAGCCACCACAGATACGCAGTATTTT. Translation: CSAGTSGATTDTQYF.

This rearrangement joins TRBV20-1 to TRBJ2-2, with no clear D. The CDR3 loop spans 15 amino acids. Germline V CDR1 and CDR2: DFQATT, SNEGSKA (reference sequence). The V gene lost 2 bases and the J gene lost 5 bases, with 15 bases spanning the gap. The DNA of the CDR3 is TGCAGTGCTAGAATTTATGGGCTAATGACCGGGGAGCTGTTTTTT. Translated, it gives CSARIYGLMTGELFF.

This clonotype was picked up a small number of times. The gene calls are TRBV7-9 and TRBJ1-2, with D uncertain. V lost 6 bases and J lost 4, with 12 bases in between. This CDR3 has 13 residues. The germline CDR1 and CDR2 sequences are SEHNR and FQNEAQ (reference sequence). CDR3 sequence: CASSPDGLYGYTF. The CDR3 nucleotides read TGTGCCAGCAGTCCCGACGGACTCTATGGCTACACCTTC.

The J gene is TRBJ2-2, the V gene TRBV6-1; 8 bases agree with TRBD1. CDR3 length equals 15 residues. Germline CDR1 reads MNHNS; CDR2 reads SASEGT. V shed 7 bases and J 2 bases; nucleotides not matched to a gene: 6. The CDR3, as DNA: TGTGCCAGCAACCCGGGACAGGCCAACACCGGGGAGCTGTTTTTT. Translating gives CASNPGQANTGELFF.

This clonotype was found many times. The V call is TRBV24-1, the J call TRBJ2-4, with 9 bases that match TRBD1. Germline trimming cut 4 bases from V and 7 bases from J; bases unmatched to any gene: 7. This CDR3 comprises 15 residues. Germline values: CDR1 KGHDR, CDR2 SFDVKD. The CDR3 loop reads CATSDVRDRENIQYF. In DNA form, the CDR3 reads TGTGCCACCAGTGACGTCCGGGACAGGGAGAACATTCAGTACTTC.